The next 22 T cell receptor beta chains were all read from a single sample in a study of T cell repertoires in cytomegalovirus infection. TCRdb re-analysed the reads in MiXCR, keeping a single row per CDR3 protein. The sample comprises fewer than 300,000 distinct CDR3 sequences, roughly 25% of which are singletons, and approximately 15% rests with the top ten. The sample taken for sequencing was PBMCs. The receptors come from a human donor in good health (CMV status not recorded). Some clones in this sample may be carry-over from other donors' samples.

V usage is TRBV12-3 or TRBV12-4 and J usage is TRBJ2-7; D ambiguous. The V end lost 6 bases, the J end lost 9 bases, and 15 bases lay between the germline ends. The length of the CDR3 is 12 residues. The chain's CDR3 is CASSQAKGGQYF. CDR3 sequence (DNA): TGTGCCAGCAGCCAGGCTAAGGGTGGGCAGTACTTC.

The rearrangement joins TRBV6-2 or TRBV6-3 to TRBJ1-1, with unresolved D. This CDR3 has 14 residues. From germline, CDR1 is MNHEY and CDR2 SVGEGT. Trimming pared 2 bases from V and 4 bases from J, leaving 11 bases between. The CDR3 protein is CASSYPETRTEAFF. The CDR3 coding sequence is TGTGCCAGCAGTTACCCTGAGACCCGCACTGAAGCTTTCTTT.

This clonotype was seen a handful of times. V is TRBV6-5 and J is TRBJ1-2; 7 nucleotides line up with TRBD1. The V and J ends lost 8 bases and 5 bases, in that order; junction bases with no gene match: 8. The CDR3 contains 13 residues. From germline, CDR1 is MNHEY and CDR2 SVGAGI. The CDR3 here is CASQGGGEYGYTF. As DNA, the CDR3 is TGTGCCAGCCAGGGGGGCGGAGAGTATGGCTACACCTTC.

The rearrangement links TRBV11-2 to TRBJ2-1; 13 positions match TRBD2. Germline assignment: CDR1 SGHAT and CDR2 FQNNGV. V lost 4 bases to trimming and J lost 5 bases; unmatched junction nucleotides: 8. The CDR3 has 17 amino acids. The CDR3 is CASSSPSGTSGNNEQFF. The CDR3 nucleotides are TGTGCCAGCAGCTCCCCCTCCGGGACTAGCGGGAACAATGAGCAGTTCTTC.

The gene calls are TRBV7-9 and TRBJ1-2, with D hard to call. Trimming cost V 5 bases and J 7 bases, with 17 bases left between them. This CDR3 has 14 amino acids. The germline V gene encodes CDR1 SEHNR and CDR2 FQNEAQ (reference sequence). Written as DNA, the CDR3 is TGTGCCAGCAGCCCGAGGACTTGGGAGCTTGGCTACACCTTC. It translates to CASSPRTWELGYTF.

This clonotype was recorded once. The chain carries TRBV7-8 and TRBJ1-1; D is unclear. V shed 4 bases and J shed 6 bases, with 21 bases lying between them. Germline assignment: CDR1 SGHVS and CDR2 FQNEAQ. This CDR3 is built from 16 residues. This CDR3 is CASSSSGGRGISEAFF. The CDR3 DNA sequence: TGTGCCAGCAGCTCCTCCGGTGGTCGAGGGATCTCTGAAGCTTTCTTT.

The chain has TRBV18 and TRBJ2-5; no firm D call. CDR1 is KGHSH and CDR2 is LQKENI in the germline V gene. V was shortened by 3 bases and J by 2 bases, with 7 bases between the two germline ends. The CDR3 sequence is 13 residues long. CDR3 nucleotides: TGTGCCAGCTCACCTGCAGGACAAGAGACCCAGTACTTC. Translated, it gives CASSPAGQETQYF.

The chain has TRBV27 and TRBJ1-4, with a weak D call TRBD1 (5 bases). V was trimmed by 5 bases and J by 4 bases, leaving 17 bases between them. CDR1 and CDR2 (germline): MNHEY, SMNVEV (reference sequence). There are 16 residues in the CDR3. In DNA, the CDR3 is TGTGCCAGCAGTCCCGTCGGGGGTAGAGGTAATGAAAAACTGTTTTTT. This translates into CASSPVGGRGNEKLFF.

The CDR3 nucleotides read TGTGCCAGCAGCCCTGAGGGACTTTCGAACACCGGGGAGCTGTTTTTT. Amino acid sequence: CASSPEGLSNTGELFF. This chain connects TRBV2 to TRBJ2-2; a possible D gene is TRBD2 (6 bases). In germline, CDR1 is SNHLY, CDR2 FYNNEI. The germline V and J ends were trimmed by 6 bases and 0 bases, with 14 bases remaining between them. This CDR3 comprises 16 residues.

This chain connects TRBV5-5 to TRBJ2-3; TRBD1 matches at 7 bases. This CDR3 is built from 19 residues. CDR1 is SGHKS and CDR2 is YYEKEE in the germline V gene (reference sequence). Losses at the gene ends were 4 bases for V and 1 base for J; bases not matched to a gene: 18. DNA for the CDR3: TGTGCCAGCAGCCAGGGGGATCCGGTCGGGGTCCCTCGCACAGATACGCAGTATTTT. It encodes CASSQGDPVGVPRTDTQYF.

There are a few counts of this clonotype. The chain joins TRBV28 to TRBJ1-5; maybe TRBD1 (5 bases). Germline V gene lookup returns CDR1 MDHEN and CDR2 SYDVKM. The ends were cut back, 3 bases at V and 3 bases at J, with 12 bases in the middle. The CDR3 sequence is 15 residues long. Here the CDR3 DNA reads TGTGCCAGCAGTTTCTTACGCAGGGTCAATCAGCCCCAGCATTTT. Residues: CASSFLRRVNQPQHF.

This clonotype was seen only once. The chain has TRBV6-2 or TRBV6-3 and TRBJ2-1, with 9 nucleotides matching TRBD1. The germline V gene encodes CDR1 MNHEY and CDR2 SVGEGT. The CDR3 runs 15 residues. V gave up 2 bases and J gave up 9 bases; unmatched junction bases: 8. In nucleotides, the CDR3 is TGTGCCAGCAGTTACCGACAGGGGGTGAAGGTTGAGCAGTTCTTC. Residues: CASSYRQGVKVEQFF.

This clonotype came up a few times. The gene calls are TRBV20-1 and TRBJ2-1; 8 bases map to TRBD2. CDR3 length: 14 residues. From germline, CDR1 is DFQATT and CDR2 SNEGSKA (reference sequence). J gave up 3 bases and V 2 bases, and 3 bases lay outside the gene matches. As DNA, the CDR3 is TGCAGTGCTAGAAGCGGGAGAGTCTACAATGAGCAGTTCTTC. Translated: CSARSGRVYNEQFF.

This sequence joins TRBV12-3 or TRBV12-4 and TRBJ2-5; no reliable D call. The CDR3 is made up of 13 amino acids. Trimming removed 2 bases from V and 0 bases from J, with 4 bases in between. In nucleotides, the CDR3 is TGTGCCAGCAGTTTAAGGAACCAAGAGACCCAGTACTTC. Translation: CASSLRNQETQYF.

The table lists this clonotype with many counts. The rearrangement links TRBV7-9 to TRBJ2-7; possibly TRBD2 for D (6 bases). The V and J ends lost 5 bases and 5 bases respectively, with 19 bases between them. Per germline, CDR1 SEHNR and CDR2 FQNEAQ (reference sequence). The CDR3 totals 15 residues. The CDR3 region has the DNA TGTGCCAGCAGCCCCAACCCCCCGGGGGTGAACGAGCAGTACTTC. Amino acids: CASSPNPPGVNEQYF.

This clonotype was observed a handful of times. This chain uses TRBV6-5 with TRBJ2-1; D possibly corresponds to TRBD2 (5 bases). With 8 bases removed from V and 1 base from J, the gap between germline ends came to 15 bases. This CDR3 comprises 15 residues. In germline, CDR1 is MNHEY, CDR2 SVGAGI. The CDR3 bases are TGTGCCAGCGGCCCGAGGACTCTTTCCTACAATGAGCAGTTCTTC. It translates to CASGPRTLSYNEQFF.

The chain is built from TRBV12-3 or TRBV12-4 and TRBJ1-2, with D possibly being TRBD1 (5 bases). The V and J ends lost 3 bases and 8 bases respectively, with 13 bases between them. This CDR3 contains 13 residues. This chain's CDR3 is CASSLGQDWGYTF. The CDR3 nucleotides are TGTGCCAGCAGTTTGGGGCAGGATTGGGGCTACACCTTC.

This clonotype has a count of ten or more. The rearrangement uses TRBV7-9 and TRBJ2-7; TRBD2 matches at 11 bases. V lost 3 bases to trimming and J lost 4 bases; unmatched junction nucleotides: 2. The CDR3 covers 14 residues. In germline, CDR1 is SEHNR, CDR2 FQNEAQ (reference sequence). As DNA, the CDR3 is TGTGCCAGCAGCTTCCTAGCGGGAGGATACGAGCAGTACTTC. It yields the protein CASSFLAGGYEQYF.

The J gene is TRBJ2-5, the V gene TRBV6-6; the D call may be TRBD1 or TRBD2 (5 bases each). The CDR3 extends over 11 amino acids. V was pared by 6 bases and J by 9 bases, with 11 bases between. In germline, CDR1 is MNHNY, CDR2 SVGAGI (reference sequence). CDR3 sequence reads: CASSNQGAQYF. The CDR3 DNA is TGTGCCAGCAGCAACCAGGGAGCCCAGTACTTC.

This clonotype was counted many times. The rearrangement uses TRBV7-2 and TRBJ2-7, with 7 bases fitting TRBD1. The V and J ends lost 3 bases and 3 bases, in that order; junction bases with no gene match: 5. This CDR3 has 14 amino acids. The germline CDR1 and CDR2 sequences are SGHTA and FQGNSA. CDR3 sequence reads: CASSLIQGNYEQYF. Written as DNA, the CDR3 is TGTGCCAGCAGCTTGATACAGGGGAACTACGAGCAGTACTTC.

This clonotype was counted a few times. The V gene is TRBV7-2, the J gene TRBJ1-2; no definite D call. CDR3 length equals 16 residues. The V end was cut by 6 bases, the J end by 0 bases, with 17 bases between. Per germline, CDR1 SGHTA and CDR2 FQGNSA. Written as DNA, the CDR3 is TGTGCCAGCAGTTATAAAGCGGGTCATGCTAACTATGGCTACACCTTC. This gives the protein CASSYKAGHANYGYTF.

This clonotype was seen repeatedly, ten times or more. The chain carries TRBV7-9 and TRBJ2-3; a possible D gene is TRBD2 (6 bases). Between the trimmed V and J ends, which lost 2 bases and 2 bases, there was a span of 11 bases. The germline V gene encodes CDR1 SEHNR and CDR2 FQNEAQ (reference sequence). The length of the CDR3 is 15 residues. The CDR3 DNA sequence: TGTGCCAGCAGCTTATTTGGCGGGACCACAGATACGCAGTATTTT. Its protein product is CASSLFGGTTDTQYF.